Each of the 12 T cell receptor beta chains below was sequenced from the same sample in a study of T cell repertoires in cytomegalovirus infection. Via MiXCR, TCRdb re-called the reads, giving one row per CDR3 protein. There are over 150,000 distinct CDR3 sequences in the sample; about 21% occur only once, and less than 3% lies in the top ten. Specimen: PBMCs. The receptors were gathered from a human donor in good health (CMV status not recorded). Some clones in this sample may be carry-over from other donors' samples.

The sample holds a few counts of this clonotype. The chain is built from TRBV6-1 and TRBJ2-1; D gene ambiguous. The V gene lost 5 bases and the J gene lost 2 bases, with 10 bases spanning the gap. The CDR3 spans 14 residues. CDR1 and CDR2 (germline): MNHNS, SASEGT. CDR3 sequence (DNA): TGTGCCAGCAGTTGGACGTCAACCTACAATGAGCAGTTCTTC. It specifies CASSWTSTYNEQFF.

Only a few counts were recorded for this clonotype. This chain uses TRBV6-5 with TRBJ1-6; maybe TRBD1 (5 bases). Deletions cut 2 bases from V and 6 bases from J, with 20 bases between. This CDR3 is 18 amino acids long. CDR1 and CDR2 (germline): MNHEY, SVGAGI. CDR3: CASSYGKALRGINSPLHF. CDR3 sequence (DNA): TGTGCCAGCAGTTACGGGAAGGCACTACGGGGGATTAATTCACCCCTCCACTTT.

The chain combines TRBV28 with TRBJ2-3, with TRBD1 identical over 9 bases. Losses at the gene ends were 5 bases for V and 7 bases for J; bases not matched to a gene: 7. The CDR3 runs to 14 residues. Per germline, CDR1 MDHEN and CDR2 SYDVKM. The CDR3 spells CASSPPGQGNTQYF. The CDR3 nucleotides are TGTGCCAGCAGTCCCCCGGGACAGGGTAATACGCAGTATTTT.

Points on this clonotype: Relative to the germline gene, one junction end is altered; a read error may explain this. V and J are TRBV4-1 and TRBJ2-7, with D perhaps TRBD2 (5 bases). Per germline, CDR1 MGHRA and CDR2 YSYEKL. The CDR3 extends over 15 amino acids. The CDR3 is CASSLEGSFSHEQYF. CDR3 DNA sequence: TGTGCCAGCAGCCTCGAAGGGAGTTTCTCCCACGAGCAGTACTTC.

The sample holds a few counts of this clonotype. The chain uses TRBV6-6 and TRBJ2-7; no definite D call. Deletions cut 8 bases from V and 7 bases from J, with 12 bases between. This CDR3 spans 11 amino acids. Germline CDR1 MNHNY, CDR2 SVGAGI (reference sequence). The CDR3 DNA reads as TGTGCCAGCGCTGGCCTAGGGGAGCAGTACTTC. It is translated as CASAGLGEQYF.

This clonotype was counted a few times. V and J are TRBV2 and TRBJ1-2; D gene ambiguous. The V gene lost 5 bases and the J gene lost 8 bases, with 15 bases spanning the gap. Per the germline V gene, CDR1 is SNHLY and CDR2 is FYNNEI. The CDR3 spans 13 residues. The DNA of the CDR3 is TGTGCCAGCAGTTCTACCGGGGTGGAGGGCTACACCTTC. Translation gives CASSSTGVEGYTF.

This clonotype appeared many times. This chain joins TRBV2 and TRBJ2-5; the D is unclear. The germline V and J ends were trimmed by 6 bases and 1 base, with 6 bases remaining between them. Germline CDR1 is SNHLY and CDR2 is FYNNEI. This CDR3 contains 12 residues. CDR3 bases: TGTGCCAGCAGCGAGATCCAAGAGACCCAGTACTTC. This gives the protein CASSEIQETQYF. The variable domain in full, with the rest retrieved from reference TRBV2 and TRBJ2-5, is EPEVTQTPSHQVTQMGQEVILRCVPISNHLYFYWYRQILGQKVEFLVSFYNNEISEKSEIFDDQFSVERPDGSNFTLKIRSTKLEDSAMYFCASSEIQETQYFGPGTRLLVL.

This rearrangement joins TRBV6-2 or TRBV6-3 to TRBJ2-2, with D maybe TRBD1 (6 bases). CDR3 length: 15 residues. V lost 2 bases to trimming and J lost 3 bases, with 10 bases between them. Germline CDR1 reads MNHEY; CDR2 reads SVGEGT. CDR3 region: CASSYGRGDTGELFF. The CDR3, as DNA: TGTGCCAGCAGTTACGGCAGGGGTGACACCGGGGAGCTGTTTTTT.

This clonotype has ten or more counts. This chain joins TRBV11-3 and TRBJ2-3; D uncertain. Germline V gives CDR1 SGHNT, CDR2 YENEEA. The CDR3 extends over 14 amino acids. The V and J ends lost 2 bases and 1 base respectively, with 7 bases between them. The CDR3 region is CASSLKFRTDTQYF. DNA of the CDR3: TGTGCCAGCAGCTTAAAGTTTCGCACAGATACGCAGTATTTT.

This clonotype has ten or more counts. In DNA, the CDR3 is TGTGCCAGCAGCTTAGTTTTGCGGGATCCCTACGAGCAGTACTTC. Translated, it gives CASSLVLRDPYEQYF. This rearrangement joins TRBV7-8 to TRBJ2-7; D might be TRBD2 (6 bases). CDR3 length: 15 residues. Deletions cut 1 base from V and 2 bases from J, with 12 bases between. Germline V gives CDR1 SGHVS, CDR2 FQNEAQ. The entire variable domain, with the rest obtained from reference TRBV7-8 and TRBJ2-7, is as follows: GAGVSQSPRYKVAKRGQDVALRCDPISGHVSLFWYQQALGQGPEFLTYFQNEAQLDKSGLPSDRFFAERPEGSVSTLKIQRTQQEDSAVYLCASSLVLRDPYEQYFGPGTRLTVT.

As to this clonotype: The CDR3 end shows no conserved phenylalanine or tryptophan, and so a read error is likely. The V call is TRBV7-2, the J call TRBJ1-2; D remains ambiguous. V was pared by 0 bases and J by 4 bases, with 9 bases between. The CDR3 runs 14 residues. The V gene's germline CDR1 is SGHTA and CDR2 FQGNSA. CDR3 nucleotides: TGTGCCAGCAGCTTAGCTGCGGATCCCTATGGCTACACCTAC. Encoded protein: CASSLAADPYGYTY.

This clonotype showed up many times. The chain employs TRBV12-3 or TRBV12-4 and TRBJ2-1, with D unresolved. The CDR3 is made up of 15 amino acids. Trimming removed 1 base at V and 0 bases at J, with 7 bases between. CDR3 DNA sequence: TGTGCCAGCAGTTTAGGCGGACGCTCCTACAATGAGCAGTTCTTC. Translated: CASSLGGRSYNEQFF.